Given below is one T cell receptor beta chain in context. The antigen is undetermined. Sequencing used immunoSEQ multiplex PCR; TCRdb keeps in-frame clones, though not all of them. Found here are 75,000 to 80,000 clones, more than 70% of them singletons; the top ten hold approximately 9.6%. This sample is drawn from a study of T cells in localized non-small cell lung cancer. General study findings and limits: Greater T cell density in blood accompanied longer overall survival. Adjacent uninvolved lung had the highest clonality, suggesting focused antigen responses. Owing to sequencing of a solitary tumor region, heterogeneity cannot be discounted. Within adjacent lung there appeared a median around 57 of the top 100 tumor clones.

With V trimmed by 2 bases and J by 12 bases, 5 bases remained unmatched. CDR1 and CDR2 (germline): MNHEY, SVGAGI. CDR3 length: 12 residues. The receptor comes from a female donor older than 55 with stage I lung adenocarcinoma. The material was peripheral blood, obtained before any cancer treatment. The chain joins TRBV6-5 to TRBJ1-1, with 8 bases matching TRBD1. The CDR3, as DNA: TGTGCCAGCAGTTACCAGGACAGGGAAACTTTCTTT. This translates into CASSYQDRETFF.